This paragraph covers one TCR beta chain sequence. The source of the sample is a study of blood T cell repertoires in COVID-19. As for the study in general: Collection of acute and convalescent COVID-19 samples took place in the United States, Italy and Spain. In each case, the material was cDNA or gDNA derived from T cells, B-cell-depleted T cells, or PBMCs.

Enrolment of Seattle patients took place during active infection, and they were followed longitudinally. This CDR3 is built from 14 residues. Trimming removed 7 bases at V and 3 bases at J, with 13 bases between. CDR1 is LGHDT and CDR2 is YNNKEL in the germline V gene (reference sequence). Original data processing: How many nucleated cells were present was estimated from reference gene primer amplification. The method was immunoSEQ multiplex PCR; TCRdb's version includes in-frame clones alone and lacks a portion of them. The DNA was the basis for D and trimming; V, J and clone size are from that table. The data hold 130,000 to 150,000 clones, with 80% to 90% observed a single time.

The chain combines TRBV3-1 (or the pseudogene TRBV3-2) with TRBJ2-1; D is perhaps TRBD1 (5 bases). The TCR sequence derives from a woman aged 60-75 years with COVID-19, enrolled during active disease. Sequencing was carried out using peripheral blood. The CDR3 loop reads CASNLAGNYNEQFF. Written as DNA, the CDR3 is TGTGCCAGCAATCTGGCAGGGAACTACAATGAGCAGTTCTTC.